This paragraph reports one TCR beta chain. V lost 4 bases and J 5 bases, leaving 14 bases between the germline ends. Germline-derived CDR1 and CDR2 are SQVTM and ANQGSEA. The CDR3 runs to 14 residues. TCRdb re-called the RT-PCR reads with MiXCR, one entry per CDR3 protein. This sample has some 800,000 distinct CDR3 sequences, with less than 25% found just once. These data belong to a study of response to subunit inactivated influenza vaccine. The material was PBMCs from blood, obtained approximately 5 days after vaccination. The TCR comes from a man in his fifties or sixties who received an inactivated influenza vaccine. The J gene is TRBJ2-2, the V gene TRBV29-1, with D possibly being TRBD2 (6 bases). CDR3 coding DNA: TGCAGCGTTGCAGTGCGGGGCGAAACCGGGGAGCTGTTTTTT. This sequence encodes CSVAVRGETGELFF.